The T cell receptor beta chain described here comes from a study of blood T cell repertoires in COVID-19. About the study: Some COVID-19 samples were acute and others convalescent; all came from the United States, Italy and Spain. PBMCs, B-cell-depleted T cells, or T cells provided the cDNA or gDNA that made up the material.

Methods used by the authors: Counts of nucleated cells, estimated from reference gene primer amplification, were obtained. Generated by immunoSEQ multiplex PCR, the TCRdb table keeps only in-frame clones and is missing some. The V and J calls and clone size come from that table; D and trimming were worked out from the DNA. Among roughly 74,000 clones, nearly 90% were seen once, and the ten largest hold 2.5% to 3%. Germline loops: CDR1 WSHSY, CDR2 SAAADI. V lost 6 bases to trimming and J lost 6 bases; unmatched junction nucleotides: 5. The CDR3 has 14 residues. The clonotype originates from a man aged 70 or older with active or convalescent COVID-19. The chain is built from TRBV10-2 and TRBJ1-6; TRBD1 aligns across 7 bases. Source material: peripheral blood. The CDR3 is CASRPGQTNSPLHF. The CDR3 DNA follows: TGCGCCAGCAGACCGGGACAGACTAATTCACCCCTCCACTTT.